Sequencing of this T cell receptor beta chain was carried out in a study of T cells after yellow fever vaccination. TCRdb reprocessed the 5' RACE reads with MiXCR, giving one entry per CDR3 protein. The repertoire holds about 350,000 distinct CDR3 sequences, with 8% to 9.5% as singletons. Whole-study findings and limits: Shared CD4/CD8 clonotypes were a small share, likely from convergent recombination. Repertoires sorted by FACS could include abundant clonotypes that are contaminants from the bulk population. Weaker overall, the secondary response nonetheless peaked faster (day 5 versus 15).

In regard to this clonotype: As yet, its antigen is unknown.

Germline V gene lookup returns CDR1 KGHSH and CDR2 LQKENI. Trimming at V came to 3 bases and at J to 5 bases, leaving 12 bases not matched to a gene. This CDR3 comprises 17 residues. The chain carries TRBV18 and TRBJ2-3, with TRBD2 identical over 9 bases. The TCR originated in a man aged 18 to 30 who received the YFV17D yellow fever vaccine. The specimen was PBMCs, collected around 45 days after the first yellow fever vaccination. The CDR3 DNA follows: TGTGCCAGCTCACCGGTGGCTAGCGGGGCAACCGGAGATACGCAGTATTTT. This codes for CASSPVASGATGDTQYF.